This T cell receptor (beta chain) stems from a study of blood T cell repertoires in COVID-19. V gave up 4 bases and J gave up 1 base, with 14 bases separating them. CDR1 is SGDLS, CDR2 YYNGEE, per germline. This CDR3 is 15 amino acids long. The method was immunoSEQ multiplex PCR; TCRdb's version includes in-frame clones alone and lacks a portion of them. Of around 250,000 clones in the sample, approximately 85% were seen once. The receptor was isolated from a woman aged 45-65 years with acute COVID-19. Sequenced input: PBMCs or T cells enriched from blood (not recorded which). This chain connects TRBV9 to TRBJ1-1; D possibly corresponds to TRBD1 (5 bases). CDR3 coding DNA: TGTGCCAGCAGCAGGCAGGGAAGATCGAACACTGAAGCTTTCTTT. Translated, it gives CASSRQGRSNTEAFF. The full variable domain, its missing parts supplied by reference TRBV9 and TRBJ1-1, is DSGVTQTPKHLITATGQRVTLRCSPRSGDLSVYWYQQSLDQGLQFLIQYYNGEERAKGNILERFSAQQFPDLHSELNLSSLELGDSALYFCASSRQGRSNTEAFFGQGTRLTVV.